The source of this T cell receptor (beta chain) is a study of brain T cells in children with intractable seizures. Study outcomes and limitations: HCMV serostatus was not known, and viral specificity came from CDR3 similarity only. Pre-surgery blood may have been undersampled, hiding some clones.

Time point defined: blood from clinic visit 5 months post-surgery; TSC patient then seizure free. Deletions cut 3 bases from V and 9 bases from J, with 11 bases between. The CDR3 contains 12 residues. Germline CDR1 and CDR2: WNHNN and SYGVQD (reference sequence). Measured with immunoSEQ multiplex PCR; TCRdb has only the in-frame clones, and not every one. The table has about 340,000 clones, 85% to 95% seen once; the top ten hold approximately 5%. A remark on this clone: What it binds is not known.

The sequences come from peripheral blood, collected approximately 5 months after surgery. The chain carries TRBV10-1 and TRBJ1-1; no definite D call. This TCR came from a boy under three years old with tuberous sclerosis and intractable seizures. The CDR3 sequence is CASSDKGSQAFF. For the CDR3, the DNA is TGCGCCAGCAGTGACAAGGGTTCCCAAGCTTTCTTT.